This entry lists 4 T cell receptor beta chains sequenced from one sample in a study of blood T cell repertoires in COVID-19. Sequencing was performed with immunoSEQ multiplex PCR; in TCRdb, only in-frame clones are kept and a portion is missing. The table includes some 170,000 clones, approximately 86% detected once. Sequencing input: peripheral blood. The source is a woman aged 45-60 years with acute or convalescent COVID-19.

The rearrangement links TRBV7-2 to TRBJ2-7, with unresolved D. The ends were cut back, 1 base at V and 3 bases at J, with 10 bases in the middle. This CDR3 comprises 14 residues. Germline assignment: CDR1 SGHTA and CDR2 FQGNSA. The DNA of the CDR3 is TGTGCCAGCAGCTTAGTTCTAGGCGACTACGAGCAGTACTTC. Residues: CASSLVLGDYEQYF.

This clone was observed a handful of times. The V call is TRBV4-1, the J call TRBJ2-7, with D tentatively TRBD1 (5 bases). The CDR3 covers 16 residues. The germline gives CDR1 MGHRA, CDR2 YSYEKL. The ends were cut back, 2 bases at V and 3 bases at J, with 17 bases in the middle. CDR3 sequence: CASSQFGQGMLYEQYF. Written as DNA, the CDR3 is TGCGCCAGCAGCCAATTCGGGCAGGGTATGCTCTACGAGCAGTACTTC.

The V and J genes are TRBV7-2 and TRBJ2-1, with 14 bases fitting TRBD2. This CDR3 comprises 15 residues. CDR1 and CDR2 (germline): SGHTA, FQGNSA. The V and J ends lost 6 bases and 8 bases, in that order; junction bases with no gene match: 6. The CDR3 is CASRGTSGSTDEQFF. The CDR3 bases are TGTGCCAGCAGGGGGACTAGCGGGAGTACGGATGAGCAGTTCTTC. Drawing the rest from reference TRBV7-2 and TRBJ2-1, the complete variable domain is GAGVSQSPSNKVTEKGKDVELRCDPISGHTALYWYRQSLGQGLEFLIYFQGNSAPDKSGLPSDRFSAERTGGSVSTLTIQRTQQEDSAVYLCASRGTSGSTDEQFFGPGTRLTVL.

The chain joins TRBV18 to TRBJ2-2; a weak D match, TRBD1 (6 bases). V dropped 4 bases and J dropped 6 bases, with 12 bases sitting between them. The CDR3 is made up of 14 amino acids. Germline CDR1 is KGHSH and CDR2 is LQKENI. This CDR3 reads CASSRNREAGELFF. Here the CDR3 DNA reads TGTGCCAGCTCACGGAACAGGGAAGCCGGGGAGCTGTTTTTT.